These 14 T cell receptor beta chains were all obtained from the same sample, sequenced in a study of T cells in Graves' hyperthyroidism and ophthalmopathy. Researchers took RNA transcripts and amplified the TCR beta CDR3 regions from them. An initial round of RT-PCR targeting the TCR CDR3 relied on the HTBI primer set. Each CDR3 protein gets one entry after TCRdb re-called the multiplex PCR reads with MiXCR. Of hundreds of thousands of distinct CDR3 sequences listed, about 38% were seen once; the top ten hold approximately 8.7%. Sequencing was performed on blood. The receptors derive from a man aged 18-30 years with Graves' hyperthyroidism.

This clonotype was seen at least ten times. The J gene is TRBJ2-5, the V gene TRBV12-3 or TRBV12-4; tentative D call: TRBD1 (6 bases). Trimming took off 6 bases at V and 4 bases at J, with 9 bases between the two ends. The CDR3 has 12 residues. The CDR3: CASSPTGETQYF. For the CDR3, the DNA is TGTGCCAGCAGCCCGACAGGAGAGACCCAGTACTTC.

In this sample, this clonotype turned up many times. This chain links TRBV9 with TRBJ1-2; D gene unclear. The V and J ends lost 0 bases and 7 bases respectively, with 16 bases between them. Germline CDR1 and CDR2: SGDLS and YYNGEE. This CDR3 comprises 15 residues. CDR3 residues: CASSVAGQEEGGYTF. In DNA, the CDR3 is TGTGCCAGCAGCGTAGCAGGCCAGGAGGAGGGTGGCTACACCTTC.

The genes are TRBV7-9 and TRBJ1-3; TRBD1 is a possible D gene (6 bases). Trimming stripped 3 bases from V and 2 bases from J, with 11 bases between. The CDR3 is 15 residues long. Germline V gives CDR1 SEHNR, CDR2 FQNEAQ (reference sequence). The CDR3 bases are TGTGCCAGCAGCTTGGGGGGCCCTCCTGGAAACACCATATATTTT. Amino acids: CASSLGGPPGNTIYF. Full variable domain (remainder filled in from reference TRBV7-9 and TRBJ1-3): DTGVSQNPRHKITKRGQNVTFRCDPISEHNRLYWYRQTLGQGPEFLTYFQNEAQLEKSRLLSDRFSAERPKGSFSTLEIQRTEQGDSAMYLCASSLGGPPGNTIYFGEGSWLTVV.

The sample holds a few counts of this clonotype. This chain joins TRBV9 and TRBJ2-7; TRBD2 matches at 9 bases. Losses at the gene ends were 3 bases for V and 3 bases for J; bases not matched to a gene: 4. The CDR3 has 14 residues. Germline CDR1 reads SGDLS; CDR2 reads YYNGEE. This CDR3 reads CASSGGGEGYEQYF. CDR3 in DNA: TGTGCCAGCAGCGGCGGGGGGGAGGGCTACGAGCAGTACTTC.

The gene calls are TRBV9 and TRBJ1-5; D ambiguous. The ends were cut back, 0 bases at V and 9 bases at J, with 10 bases in the middle. This CDR3 has 13 amino acids. In germline, CDR1 is SGDLS, CDR2 YYNGEE. As DNA, the CDR3 is TGTGCCAGCAGCGTAGGCGGTTTAACGCCCCAGCATTTT. It codes for CASSVGGLTPQHF.

In its sample, this clonotype was seen a few times. V and J are TRBV12-3 or TRBV12-4 and TRBJ1-2; D may be TRBD1 (6 bases). CDR3 length: 14 residues. Trimming removed 1 base from V and 8 bases from J, with 14 bases in between. The CDR3 region is CASSLGGALGGYTF. The CDR3, as DNA: TGTGCCAGCAGTTTAGGGGGGGCCCTAGGGGGCTACACCTTC.

This sequence joins TRBV24-1 and TRBJ1-1; D uncertain. CDR1 KGHDR and CDR2 SFDVKD come from the germline V gene. The CDR3 extends over 12 amino acids. Trimming pared 4 bases from V and 5 bases from J, leaving 7 bases between. For the CDR3, the DNA is TGTGCCACCAGTGAAAGCGGGACTGAAGCTTTCTTT. Translation: CATSESGTEAFF.

This clonotype was observed at least ten times. V is TRBV25-1 and J is TRBJ2-7; D may be TRBD1 (6 bases). This CDR3 has 15 amino acids. Germline CDR1 reads MGHDK; CDR2 reads SYGVNS. With 6 bases removed from V and 1 base from J, the gap between germline ends came to 16 bases. The CDR3 is CASRDSSRGSYEQYF. The CDR3 nucleotides read TGTGCCAGCAGGGACAGCTCGAGGGGGTCCTACGAGCAGTACTTC.

There are a few counts of this clonotype. The chain carries TRBV12-3 or TRBV12-4 and TRBJ1-2, with D possibly being TRBD1 (5 bases). Deletions cut 6 bases from V and 3 bases from J, with 20 bases between. The CDR3 consists of 16 residues. The DNA for the CDR3 is TGTGCCAGCAGGGGCGGATCGGGGGACCAGGACTATGGCTACACCTTC. Amino acid sequence: CASRGGSGDQDYGYTF.

This clonotype occurred a few times. A much more abundant neighbour one base away suggests this may be a read error. The chain is built from TRBV6-5 and TRBJ2-2; no firm D call. Trimming took 7 bases from V and 2 from J, leaving 2 bases between them. The germline gives CDR1 MNHEY, CDR2 SVGAGI. The CDR3 sequence is 11 residues long. DNA for the CDR3: TGTGCCAGCAACAACACCGGGGAGCTGTTTTTT. It yields the protein CASNNTGELFF.

This chain joins TRBV12-3 or TRBV12-4 and TRBJ2-5; possible D gene TRBD2, 6 bases. V lost 4 bases and J 2 bases, leaving 17 bases between the germline ends. There are 16 residues in the CDR3. Here the CDR3 reads CASSWDSTSPQETQYF. The CDR3 region has the DNA TGTGCCAGCAGTTGGGACTCGACAAGCCCGCAAGAGACCCAGTACTTC.

This clonotype has only a few counts. The V and J genes are TRBV9 and TRBJ2-5, with TRBD2 as a possible D gene (7 bases). The CDR3 consists of 15 residues. The V and J ends lost 4 bases and 5 bases respectively, with 18 bases between them. Germline V lookup: CDR1 SGDLS, CDR2 YYNGEE. This chain's CDR3 is CASSQEWGGGETQYF. The CDR3 DNA is TGTGCCAGCAGCCAAGAATGGGGCGGGGGCGAGACCCAGTACTTC.

This clonotype has a count of ten or more. This chain's CDR3 is CASSVQEGTEAFF. The DNA for the CDR3 is TGTGCCAGCAGCGTACAGGAGGGAACTGAAGCTTTCTTT. V gene TRBV7-3 combines with J gene TRBJ1-1; D perhaps matches TRBD1 (5 bases). The CDR3 has 13 amino acids. V gave up 5 bases and J gave up 5 bases, with 12 bases separating them. CDR1 is SGHTA and CDR2 is FQGTGA in the germline V gene. Looking up the rest from reference TRBV7-3 and TRBJ1-1 gives the full variable domain: GAGVSQTPSNKVTEKGKYVELRCDPISGHTALYWYRQSLGQGPEFLIYFQGTGAADDSGLPNDRFFAVRPEGSVSTLKIQRTERGDSAVYLCASSVQEGTEAFFGQGTRLTVV.

The chain uses TRBV2 and TRBJ2-7, with D possibly TRBD2 on 6 matching bases. The ends were cut back, 6 bases at V and 3 bases at J, with 15 bases in the middle. Looked up from germline, CDR1 is SNHLY and CDR2 is FYNNEI. CDR3 length equals 14 residues. The CDR3 here is CASSQAEGVYEQYF. CDR3 sequence (DNA): TGTGCCAGCAGCCAAGCGGAGGGAGTCTACGAGCAGTACTTC. The whole variable domain, filled in from reference TRBV2 and TRBJ2-7, reads EPEVTQTPSHQVTQMGQEVILRCVPISNHLYFYWYRQILGQKVEFLVSFYNNEISEKSEIFDDQFSVERPDGSNFTLKIRSTKLEDSAMYFCASSQAEGVYEQYFGPGTRLTVT.